This TCR beta chain was captured by sequencing in a study of blood T cell repertoires in COVID-19. Study-level information: The United States, Italy and Spain supplied acute and convalescent COVID-19 samples. PBMCs, B-cell-depleted T cells, or T cells were the source of the cDNA or gDNA that made up the material.

V trimming: 5 bases; J trimming: 2 bases; junction bases outside the gene matches: 6. This CDR3 region has 15 residues. The germline gives CDR1 SGHTA, CDR2 FQGTGA. As originally analysed: Nucleated cell number was recorded as an estimate derived from reference gene primer amplification. Libraries were prepared by immunoSEQ multiplex PCR; TCRdb keeps only in-frame clonotypes and omits some of them. V and J calls and clone size follow that table, whereas D and trimming were derived from the DNA. There are 300,000 to 400,000 clones in the sample; 85% to 90% occur only once, and roughly 6% lies in the top ten.

Sample: peripheral blood. The rearrangement joins TRBV7-3 to TRBJ2-1; 7 bases align to TRBD1. This sequence originates from a woman between 45 and 60 years old with COVID-19, enrolled during active disease. The CDR3 DNA reads TGTGCCAGCAGCCTCGGGACAGTCCCCTACAATGAGCAGTTCTTC. Its translation: CASSLGTVPYNEQFF.